Listed below are T cell receptor beta chains from one sample, sequenced in a study of shared clonotypes between healthy human individuals. Generated by immunoSEQ multiplex PCR, the TCRdb table keeps only in-frame clones and is missing some. The profile covers about 640,000 clones, with approximately 75% appearing a single time and approximately 1.8% taken by the ten largest. The sequenced sample consisted of memory CD4+ T cells sorted from blood. Every receptor here comes from a woman between 25 and 40 years old in good health. CDR3s include the opening cysteine and the closing phenylalanine or tryptophan. Each record gives: CDR3 protein, CDR3 DNA, V gene, J gene, D gene, clone size. A D gene is named only where the DNA matches it firmly. The size of a clone is reported for some rows only, either as once, few or many, or as a class for expanded clones.

CDR3aa: CAISEEWPEEEKLFF
CDR3nt: TGTGCCATCAGTGAGGAGTGGCCCGAGGAAGAAAAACTGTTTTTT
v_gene: TRBV10-3
j_gene: TRBJ1-4
d_gene: .
abundance: .

CDR3aa: CSARRSGSSYEQYF
CDR3nt: TGCAGCGCCCGTCGTAGCGGAAGCTCCTACGAGCAGTACTTC
v_gene: TRBV29-1
j_gene: TRBJ2-7
d_gene: .
abundance: .

CDR3aa: CASSLRGGSYNQPQHF
CDR3nt: TGTGCCAGCAGCTTAAGGGGCGGGAGTTACAATCAGCCCCAGCATTTT
v_gene: TRBV7-2
j_gene: TRBJ1-5
d_gene: .
abundance: .

CDR3aa: CASSENRVEAYGYTF
CDR3nt: TGTGCCAGCAGTGAAAACAGGGTTGAAGCCTATGGCTACACCTTC
v_gene: TRBV2
j_gene: TRBJ1-2
d_gene: .
abundance: few

CDR3aa: CASSYGSKQYF
CDR3nt: TGTGCCAGCAGCTATGGGTCTAAGCAGTACTTC
v_gene: TRBV7-6
j_gene: TRBJ2-7
d_gene: .
abundance: few

CDR3aa: CASSTSGSGADTQYF
CDR3nt: TGTGCCAGCAGTACAAGCGGGAGTGGGGCAGATACGCAGTATTTT
v_gene: TRBV6-6
j_gene: TRBJ2-3
d_gene: TRBD2
abundance: .

CDR3aa: CASSPRADPSYEQYF
CDR3nt: TGTGCCAGCTCACCTAGGGCAGACCCTTCCTACGAGCAGTACTTC
v_gene: TRBV18
j_gene: TRBJ2-7
d_gene: .
abundance: .

CDR3aa: CASSPAGNRPNTEAFF
CDR3nt: TGTGCCAGCTCACCCGCCGGGAACCGCCCGAACACTGAAGCTTTCTTT
v_gene: TRBV18
j_gene: TRBJ1-1
d_gene: .
abundance: .

CDR3aa: CASSFAGANEQFF
CDR3nt: TGTGCCAGCAGCTTTGCCGGGGCCAATGAGCAGTTCTTC
v_gene: TRBV11-2
j_gene: TRBJ2-1
d_gene: .
abundance: .

CDR3aa: CASTGLANTGELFF
CDR3nt: TGTGCCAGCACCGGGCTCGCGAACACCGGGGAGCTGTTTTTT
v_gene: TRBV6-1
j_gene: TRBJ2-2
d_gene: .
abundance: many

CDR3aa: CASSIGRETQYF
CDR3nt: TGTGCCAGTAGTATTGGGCGGGAGACCCAGTACTTC
v_gene: TRBV19
j_gene: TRBJ2-5
d_gene: .
abundance: .

CDR3aa: CASSSETGLGNQPQHF
CDR3nt: TGTGCCAGCAGCTCTGAGACAGGGTTGGGAAATCAGCCCCAGCATTTT
v_gene: TRBV7-9
j_gene: TRBJ1-5
d_gene: TRBD1
abundance: .

CDR3aa: CAWSAGQGNTIYF
CDR3nt: TGTGCCTGGAGTGCAGGACAGGGAAACACCATATATTTT
v_gene: TRBV30
j_gene: TRBJ1-3
d_gene: .
abundance: .

CDR3aa: CASSSLAGPKETQYF
CDR3nt: TGTGCCAGCAGCTCTTTAGCGGGGCCAAAAGAGACCCAGTACTTC
v_gene: TRBV5-6
j_gene: TRBJ2-5
d_gene: TRBD2
abundance: .

CDR3aa: CASSLAGFGTEAFF
CDR3nt: TGTGCCAGCAGCTTAGCAGGGTTCGGCACTGAAGCTTTCTTT
v_gene: TRBV11-2
j_gene: TRBJ1-1
d_gene: .
abundance: few

CDR3aa: CASSFSGSADTQYF
CDR3nt: TGTGCCAGCAGCTTTAGCGGGAGCGCAGATACGCAGTATTTT
v_gene: TRBV7-9
j_gene: TRBJ2-3
d_gene: TRBD2
abundance: .

CDR3aa: CASSSNPGHPNEKLFF
CDR3nt: TGTGCCAGCAGTTCCAATCCGGGACATCCTAATGAAAAACTGTTTTTT
v_gene: TRBV27
j_gene: TRBJ1-4
d_gene: .
abundance: .

CDR3aa: CASSVGVAGIYGYTF
CDR3nt: TGTGCCAGCAGCGTAGGTGTAGCAGGGATTTATGGCTACACCTTC
v_gene: TRBV9
j_gene: TRBJ1-2
d_gene: .
abundance: .

CDR3aa: CASSFARNEQYF
CDR3nt: TGTGCCAGCAGCTTTGCTAGGAACGAGCAGTACTTC
v_gene: TRBV7-9
j_gene: TRBJ2-7
d_gene: .
abundance: .

CDR3aa: CSARLGQPQHF
CDR3nt: TGCAGTGCCCGCTTAGGGCAGCCCCAGCATTTT
v_gene: TRBV20-1
j_gene: TRBJ1-5
d_gene: .
abundance: .

CDR3aa: CASSPPGRHTDTQYF
CDR3nt: TGTGCCAGCTCACCACCGGGACGACACACAGATACGCAGTATTTT
v_gene: TRBV18
j_gene: TRBJ2-3
d_gene: .
abundance: .

CDR3aa: CASSLAGANVLTF
CDR3nt: TGTGCCAGCAGCTTGGCTGGGGCCAACGTCCTGACTTTC
v_gene: TRBV5-4
j_gene: TRBJ2-6
d_gene: .
abundance: .

CDR3aa: CASSERAGGPSEQYF
CDR3nt: TGTGCCAGCAGTGAACGAGCGGGAGGGCCGAGCGAGCAGTACTTC
v_gene: TRBV25-1
j_gene: TRBJ2-7
d_gene: TRBD2
abundance: .

CDR3aa: CASRKGQATQYF
CDR3nt: TGTGCCAGTAGGAAAGGACAGGCTACGCAGTATTTT
v_gene: TRBV25-1
j_gene: TRBJ2-3
d_gene: TRBD1
abundance: .

CDR3aa: CASSGLLFDEQFF
CDR3nt: TGTGCCAGCAGTGGACTACTATTCGATGAGCAGTTCTTC
v_gene: TRBV2
j_gene: TRBJ2-1
d_gene: .
abundance: .

CDR3aa: CATSKEPGNSYEQYF
CDR3nt: TGTGCCACCAGCAAGGAGCCAGGGAACTCCTACGAGCAGTACTTC
v_gene: TRBV15
j_gene: TRBJ2-7
d_gene: .
abundance: .

CDR3aa: CAISESERGDETQYF
CDR3nt: TGTGCCATCAGTGAGTCCGAGCGGGGCGATGAGACCCAGTACTTC
v_gene: TRBV10-3
j_gene: TRBJ2-5
d_gene: TRBD2
abundance: .

CDR3aa: CSVRWAGEDYGYTF
CDR3nt: TGCAGCGTTAGGTGGGCAGGGGAAGACTATGGCTACACCTTC
v_gene: TRBV29-1
j_gene: TRBJ1-2
d_gene: .
abundance: .

CDR3aa: CASSKGQYKGTQYF
CDR3nt: TGTGCCAGCAGTAAAGGACAGTACAAGGGTACGCAGTATTTT
v_gene: TRBV6-1
j_gene: TRBJ2-3
d_gene: .
abundance: few

CDR3aa: CASSRPGTSDVDEQFF
CDR3nt: TGTGCCAGCAGCCGGCCCGGGACTAGTGACGTCGATGAGCAGTTCTTC
v_gene: TRBV5-4
j_gene: TRBJ2-1
d_gene: TRBD2
abundance: .

CDR3aa: CASSPPGSGTRRQYF
CDR3nt: TGTGCCAGCAGCCCCCCGGGAAGCGGGACCCGTAGGCAGTACTTC
v_gene: TRBV7-9
j_gene: TRBJ2-7
d_gene: TRBD2
abundance: few

CDR3aa: CATSRERRSSYEQYF
CDR3nt: TGTGCCACCAGCAGAGAACGGAGGAGCTCCTACGAGCAGTACTTC
v_gene: TRBV15
j_gene: TRBJ2-7
d_gene: .
abundance: .

CDR3aa: CASSLDWTFSYEQYF
CDR3nt: TGTGCCAGCAGCTTAGATTGGACGTTCTCCTACGAGCAGTACTTC
v_gene: TRBV11-2
j_gene: TRBJ2-7
d_gene: .
abundance: .